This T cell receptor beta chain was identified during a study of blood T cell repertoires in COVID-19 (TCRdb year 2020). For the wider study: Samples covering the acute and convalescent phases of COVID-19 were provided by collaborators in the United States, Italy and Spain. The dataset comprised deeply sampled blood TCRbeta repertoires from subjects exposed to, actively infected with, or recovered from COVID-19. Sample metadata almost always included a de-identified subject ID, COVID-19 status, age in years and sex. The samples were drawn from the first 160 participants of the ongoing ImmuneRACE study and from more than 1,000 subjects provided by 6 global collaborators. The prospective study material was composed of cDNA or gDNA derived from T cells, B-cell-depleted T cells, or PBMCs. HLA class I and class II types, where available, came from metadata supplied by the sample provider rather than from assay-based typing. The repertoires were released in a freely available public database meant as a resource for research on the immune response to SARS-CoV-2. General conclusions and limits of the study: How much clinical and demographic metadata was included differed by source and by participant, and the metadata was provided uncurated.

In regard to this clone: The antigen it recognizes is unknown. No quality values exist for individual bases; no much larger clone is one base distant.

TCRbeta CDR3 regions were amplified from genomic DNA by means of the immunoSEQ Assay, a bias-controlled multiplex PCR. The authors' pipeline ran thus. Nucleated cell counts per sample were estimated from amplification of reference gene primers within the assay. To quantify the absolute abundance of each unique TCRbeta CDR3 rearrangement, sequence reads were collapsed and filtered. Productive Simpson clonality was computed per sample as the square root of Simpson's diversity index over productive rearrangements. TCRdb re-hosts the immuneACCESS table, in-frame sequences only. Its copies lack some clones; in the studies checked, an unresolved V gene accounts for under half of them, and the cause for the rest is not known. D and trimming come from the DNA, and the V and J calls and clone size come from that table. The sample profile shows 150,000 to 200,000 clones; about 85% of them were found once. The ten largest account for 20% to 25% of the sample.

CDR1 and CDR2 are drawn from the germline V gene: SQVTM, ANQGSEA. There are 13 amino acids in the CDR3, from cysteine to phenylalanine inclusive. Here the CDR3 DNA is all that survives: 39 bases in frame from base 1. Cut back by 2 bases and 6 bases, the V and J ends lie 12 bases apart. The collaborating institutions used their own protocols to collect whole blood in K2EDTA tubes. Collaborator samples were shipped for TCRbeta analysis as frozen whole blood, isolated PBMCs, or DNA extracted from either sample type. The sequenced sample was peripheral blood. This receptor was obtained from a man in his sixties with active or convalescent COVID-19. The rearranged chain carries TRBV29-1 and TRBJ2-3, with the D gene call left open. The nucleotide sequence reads TGCAGCGTTGAATTCAGTCAATGGGATACGCAGTATTTT. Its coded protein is CSVEFSQWDTQYF.